This TCR beta chain was identified during a study of cytomegalovirus exposure and HLA in healthy donors. Study-level results: Later analysis indicated greater clonal expansion among HLA-associated TCR beta chains than among equally common other chains. The dataset shows that most TCR sequences were rare, while some public TCRs occurred in many donors. There were three CMV-associated chains whose specificity for CMV antigens was confirmed in vitro. Previously analyzed data showed that most TCR beta V segments were productive at a frequency of about 90% or about 30%.

This clone showed up just a few times. The antigen remains undetermined. The PCR was carried out with 60 Vbeta primers and 13 Jbeta primers. TCRdb's copy holds only in-frame clones and misses some; the assay was immunoSEQ multiplex PCR. The sample includes fewer than 150,000 clones, around three quarters of them seen just once. V lost 8 bases to trimming and J lost 2 bases, with 7 bases between them. The CDR3 length is 12 residues. Germline values: CDR1 SGHNT, CDR2 YENEEA. V and J are TRBV11-3 and TRBJ2-1, with D possibly being TRBD2 (5 bases). The sequence was obtained from a man aged 25 to 40 in good health. Input material: PBMCs. The DNA of the CDR3 is TGTGCCAGCTCGGGGACCTACAATGAGCAGTTCTTC. It encodes CASSGTYNEQFF.